A single sample gave rise to the 2 T cell receptor beta chains below, sequenced in a study of blood T cells in healthy people across ages. The second PCR ran roughly 6 to 11 cycles with a sample-barcoded 5' primer and J-beta primers. In TCRdb, the 5' RACE reads were re-called with MiXCR into one record per CDR3 protein. Here the sample spans approximately 690,000 distinct CDR3 sequences, around 54% being singletons. Input material: blood. The source of these receptors is a man aged 55 to 70 in good health.

This clonotype was observed a single time. Germline and junction disagree at one end, which may indicate a read error. The chain links TRBV6-6 to TRBJ2-7, with D tentatively TRBD1 (5 bases). The CDR3 loop spans 16 amino acids. Germline assignment: CDR1 MNHNY and CDR2 SVGAGI (reference sequence). CDR3 nucleotide sequence: TGTGCCGGCAGTTACCCGCGTACTGGTGACGTGGGGCAGCAGTACTTC. As protein: CAGSYPRTGDVGQQYF.

The chain couples TRBV11-2 to TRBJ1-1; D gene ambiguous. Germline V lookup: CDR1 SGHAT, CDR2 FQNNGV. The ends were cut back, 5 bases at V and 0 bases at J, with 13 bases in the middle. The CDR3 contains 15 residues. The CDR3 bases are TGTGCCAGCAGCCCACTGAGGACGGTGAACACTGAAGCTTTCTTT. It is translated as CASSPLRTVNTEAFF. Supplemented by reference TRBV11-2 and TRBJ1-1, the full variable domain reads EAGVAQSPRYKIIEKRQSVAFWCNPISGHATLYWYQQILGQGPKLLIQFQNNGVVDDSQLPKDRFSAERLKGVDSTLKIQPAKLEDSAVYLCASSPLRTVNTEAFFGQGTRLTVV.